A single TCR beta chain is shown here with its context. Some clones are missing from TCRdb's copy, which holds only in-frame ones; the method was immunoSEQ multiplex PCR. The table has over 350,000 clones, approximately 90% seen once. This CDR3 has 13 residues. V lost 5 bases and J 4 bases, leaving 14 bases between the germline ends. Germline values: CDR1 GTSNPN, CDR2 SVGIG (reference sequence). This entry is derived from a study of blood T cell repertoires in COVID-19. Study summary: Samples came from the United States, Italy and Spain, spanning acute and convalescent COVID-19.

The sample comprised peripheral blood. The chain uses TRBV30 and TRBJ2-5; possible D gene TRBD1, 6 bases. The origin of this receptor is a woman in her 30s with acute or convalescent COVID-19. In DNA form, the CDR3 reads TGTGCCTGGGTGGACAGCCCTTTAGAGACCCAGTACTTC. This codes for CAWVDSPLETQYF.